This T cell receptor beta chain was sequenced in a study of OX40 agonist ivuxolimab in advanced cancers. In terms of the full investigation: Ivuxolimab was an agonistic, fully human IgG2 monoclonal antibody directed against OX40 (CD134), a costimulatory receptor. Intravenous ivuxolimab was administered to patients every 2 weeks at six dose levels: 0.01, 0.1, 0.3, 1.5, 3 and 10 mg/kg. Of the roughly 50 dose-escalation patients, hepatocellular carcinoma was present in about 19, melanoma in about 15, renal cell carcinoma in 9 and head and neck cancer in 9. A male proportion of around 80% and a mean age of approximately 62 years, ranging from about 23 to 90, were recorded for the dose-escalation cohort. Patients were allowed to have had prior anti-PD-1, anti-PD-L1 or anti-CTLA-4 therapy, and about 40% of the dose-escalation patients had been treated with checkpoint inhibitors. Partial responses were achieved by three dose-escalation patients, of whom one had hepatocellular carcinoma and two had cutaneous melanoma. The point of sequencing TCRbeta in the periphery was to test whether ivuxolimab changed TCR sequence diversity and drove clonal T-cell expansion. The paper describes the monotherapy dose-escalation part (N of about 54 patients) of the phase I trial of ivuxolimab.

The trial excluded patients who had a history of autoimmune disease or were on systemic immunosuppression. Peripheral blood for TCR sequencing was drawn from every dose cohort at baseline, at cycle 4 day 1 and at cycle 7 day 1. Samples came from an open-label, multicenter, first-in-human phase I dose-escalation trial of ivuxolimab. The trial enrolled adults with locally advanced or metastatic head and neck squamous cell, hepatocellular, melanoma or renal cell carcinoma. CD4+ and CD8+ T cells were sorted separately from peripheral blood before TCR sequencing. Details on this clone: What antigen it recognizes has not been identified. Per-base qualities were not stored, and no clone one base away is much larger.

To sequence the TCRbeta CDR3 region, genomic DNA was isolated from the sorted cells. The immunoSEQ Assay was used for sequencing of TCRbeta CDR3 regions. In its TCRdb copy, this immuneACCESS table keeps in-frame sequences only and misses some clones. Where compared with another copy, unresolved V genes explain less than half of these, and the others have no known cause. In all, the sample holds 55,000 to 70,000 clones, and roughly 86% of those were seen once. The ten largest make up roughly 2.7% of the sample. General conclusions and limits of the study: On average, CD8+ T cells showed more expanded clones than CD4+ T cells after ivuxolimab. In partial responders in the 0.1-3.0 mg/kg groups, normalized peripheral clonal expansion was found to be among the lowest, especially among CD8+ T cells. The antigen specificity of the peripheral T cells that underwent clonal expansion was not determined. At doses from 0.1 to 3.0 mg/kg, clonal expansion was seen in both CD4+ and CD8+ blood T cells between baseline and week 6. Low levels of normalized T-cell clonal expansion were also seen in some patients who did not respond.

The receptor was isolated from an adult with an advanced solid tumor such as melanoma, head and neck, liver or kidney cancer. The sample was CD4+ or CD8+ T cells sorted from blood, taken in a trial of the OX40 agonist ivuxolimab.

The DNA sequence is given as TGTGCCAGCAGCTTACTGTCCGGGGCCAACACCGGGGAGCTGTTTTTT. It encodes CASSLLSGANTGELFF. The sequence is built from TRBV7-3 and TRBJ2-2; the D gene is tentatively TRBD1 or TRBD2, each matching 5 bases. Including cysteine and phenylalanine, the CDR3 has 16 amino acids. Solely the CDR3 DNA is kept, with 48 bases framed from the first base. Deletion took 2 bases off V and 2 bases off J, with a span of 12 bases between the germline ends. CDR1 and CDR2 are read off the germline V gene as SGHTA and FQGTGA.